Following are 24 T cell receptor beta chains from one sample sequenced in a study of cytomegalovirus exposure and HLA in healthy donors. The PCR made use of 60 Vbeta and 13 Jbeta primers. The method was immunoSEQ multiplex PCR; TCRdb's version includes in-frame clones alone and lacks a portion of them. The sample includes 150,000 to 200,000 clones, over 80% of them seen just once. Material: PBMCs. The receptors were gathered from a male donor in good health and CMV-seropositive.

This sequence joins TRBV5-6 and TRBJ2-3; 10 bases fit TRBD2. The CDR3 has 16 residues. V was clipped by 1 base and J by 6 bases; unmatched bases: 8. Per the germline V gene, CDR1 is SGHDT and CDR2 is YYEEEE. The CDR3 coding sequence is TGTGCCAGCAGCTTGCCGGGACTAGCGAGAGGGGATACGCAGTATTTT. Amino acid sequence: CASSLPGLARGDTQYF. Together with reference TRBV5-6 and TRBJ2-3, the CDR3 gives the full variable domain: DAGVTQSPTHLIKTRGQQVTLRCSPKSGHDTVSWYQQALGQGPQFIFQYYEEEERQRGNFPDRFSGHQFPNYSSELNVNALLLGDSALYLCASSLPGLARGDTQYFGPGTRLTVL.

The chain couples TRBV19 to TRBJ1-4; 8 bases fit TRBD1. The CDR3 length is 15 residues. Germline V gene lookup returns CDR1 LNHDA and CDR2 SQIVND (reference sequence). V shed 3 bases and J 4 bases; nucleotides not matched to a gene: 4. In DNA form, the CDR3 reads TGTGCCAGTAGTATGGGCGGGACAGGTAATGAAAAACTGTTTTTT. It is translated as CASSMGGTGNEKLFF.

This clone was found a few times. This chain connects TRBV6-9 to TRBJ2-1; 8 positions match TRBD2. The CDR3 contains 11 residues. Germline V gene sequence: CDR1 MNHGY, CDR2 SVAAGI. Here the CDR3 DNA reads TGTGGAGCCGGGACTAGGAATGAGCAGTTCTTC. Its protein is CGAGTRNEQFF.

This clone was recorded a few times. The chain links TRBV7-8 to TRBJ2-1; 8 bases map to TRBD2. The CDR3 runs to 15 residues. Germline CDR1 SGHVS, CDR2 FQNEAQ. With 4 bases clipped from V and 9 bases from J, the junction kept 11 bases outside the gene matches. The CDR3 here is CASSSTGTSFSEQFF. The CDR3 DNA sequence: TGTGCCAGCAGCTCAACCGGGACTAGTTTTAGTGAGCAGTTCTTC.

This chain connects TRBV4-3 to TRBJ2-1; no definite D call. The CDR3 totals 15 residues. V was pared by 0 bases and J by 9 bases, with 15 bases between. Germline CDR1 LGHNA, CDR2 YSLEER. CDR3 protein: CASSQESTGWSEQFF. CDR3 in DNA: TGCGCCAGCAGCCAAGAGTCAACCGGGTGGAGTGAGCAGTTCTTC.

The chain carries TRBV30 and TRBJ2-7; unclear D gene. Germline loops: CDR1 GTSNPN, CDR2 SVGIG (reference sequence). With 4 bases removed from V and 4 bases from J, the gap between germline ends came to 11 bases. The CDR3 is 12 residues long. The CDR3: CAWMNRKYEQYF. CDR3 in DNA: TGTGCCTGGATGAACAGAAAATACGAGCAGTACTTC.

In its sample, this clone was seen a few times. The CDR3: CASSHGWTQYF. The CDR3 DNA is TGTGCCAGCAGCCACGGGTGGACCCAGTACTTC. This chain uses TRBV14 with TRBJ2-5, with D uncertain. The CDR3 has 11 amino acids. Per germline, CDR1 SGHDN and CDR2 FVKESK. The V end lost 3 bases, the J end lost 7 bases, and 6 bases lay between the germline ends. The whole variable domain, filled in from reference TRBV14 and TRBJ2-5, reads EAGVTQFPSHSVIEKGQTVTLRCDPISGHDNLYWYRRVMGKEIKFLLHFVKESKQDESGMPNNRFLAERTGGTYSTLKVQPAELEDSGVYFCASSHGWTQYFGPGTRLLVL.

This clone appeared a few times. Here the CDR3 DNA reads TGTGCCAGCAGTTTATCGGAGAGTCATTCACCCCTCCACTTT. This sequence encodes CASSLSESHSPLHF. The chain recombines TRBV28 with TRBJ1-6; D gene uncertain. The germline gives CDR1 MDHEN, CDR2 SYDVKM. This CDR3 is 14 amino acids long. Trimming cost V 1 base and J 8 bases, with 9 bases left between them.

This sequence joins TRBV7-8 and TRBJ2-1, with 9 positions matching TRBD1. The length of the CDR3 is 15 residues. Germline loops: CDR1 SGHVS, CDR2 FQNEAQ. V trimming: 7 bases; J trimming: 6 bases; junction bases outside the gene matches: 10. CDR3 coding DNA: TGTGCCAGCACCGTCAAAAGGACAGGGGCCAATGAGCAGTTCTTC. It encodes CASTVKRTGANEQFF.

Only a few counts were recorded for this clone. V usage is TRBV7-8 and J usage is TRBJ2-5; 9 bases align to TRBD2. CDR3 size: 16 residues. V lost 3 bases, J lost 5 bases, and 10 bases stayed unmatched. Germline CDR1 reads SGHVS; CDR2 reads FQNEAQ. The CDR3 nucleotides are TGTGCCAGCAGCTTGGTCGCAGCGGGAGGTTGGGAGACCCAGTACTTC. It translates to CASSLVAAGGWETQYF.

The J gene is TRBJ1-2, the V gene TRBV28; 7 bases fit TRBD1. Trimming at V came to 8 bases and at J to 0 bases, leaving 0 bases not matched to a gene. The CDR3 is 12 residues long. CDR1 and CDR2 from the germline V gene are MDHEN and SYDVKM. The CDR3 DNA reads as TGTGCCAGCCAGGGGGCTAACTATGGCTACACCTTC. Its translation is CASQGANYGYTF.

The chain has TRBV4-3 and TRBJ2-2; D unresolved. The V gene's germline CDR1 is LGHNA and CDR2 YSLEER. Trimming cost V 0 bases and J 4 bases, with 9 bases left between them. The CDR3 is made up of 15 amino acids. CDR3 residues: CASSQEVLGTGELFF. CDR3 nucleotide sequence: TGCGCCAGCAGCCAAGAGGTACTCGGCACCGGGGAGCTGTTTTTT.

The chain is built from TRBV5-6 and TRBJ2-3, with TRBD1 identical over 10 bases. The CDR3 has 17 residues. The germline V gene has CDR1 SGHDT and CDR2 YYEEEE. V lost 1 base to trimming and J lost 4 bases; unmatched junction nucleotides: 9. The CDR3 DNA reads TGTGCCAGCAGCTTGCCGAGAGGGACAGGGGTTTCAGATACGCAGTATTTT. Translating it yields CASSLPRGTGVSDTQYF.

A few counts support this clone. The V gene is TRBV2, the J gene TRBJ2-7; no firm D call. The germline V and J ends were trimmed by 5 bases and 4 bases, with 6 bases remaining between them. The CDR3 spans 11 residues. Germline CDR1 SNHLY, CDR2 FYNNEI. The CDR3 protein is CASSPRYEQYF. CDR3 nucleotide sequence: TGTGCCAGCAGTCCACGGTACGAGCAGTACTTC. The full variable domain, in which reference TRBV2 and TRBJ2-7 provide the parts outside the CDR3, is EPEVTQTPSHQVTQMGQEVILRCVPISNHLYFYWYRQILGQKVEFLVSFYNNEISEKSEIFDDQFSVERPDGSNFTLKIRSTKLEDSAMYFCASSPRYEQYFGPGTRLTVT.

The V gene is TRBV19, the J gene TRBJ2-5; 7 nucleotides align to TRBD2. The germline CDR1 and CDR2 sequences are LNHDA and SQIVND (reference sequence). After removal of 5 bases from V and 5 bases from J, the junction contained 14 bases not matched to a gene. The CDR3 extends over 16 amino acids. CDR3 amino acids: CASSARGGRAAETQYF. DNA of the CDR3: TGTGCCAGTAGTGCTCGAGGTGGGAGGGCCGCTGAGACCCAGTACTTC. Full variable domain (rest looked up from reference TRBV19 and TRBJ2-5): DGGITQSPKYLFRKEGQNVTLSCEQNLNHDAMYWYRQDPGQGLRLIYYSQIVNDFQKGDIAEGYSVSREKKESFPLTVTSAQKNPTAFYLCASSARGGRAAETQYFGPGTRLLVL.

The gene calls are TRBV28 and TRBJ2-7, with 8 nucleotides matching TRBD2. CDR3 length: 14 amino acids. Germline CDR1 MDHEN, CDR2 SYDVKM. Trimming cost V 5 bases and J 6 bases; bases outside gene matches: 9. CDR3 coding DNA: TGTGCCAGCAGTCACAATTCGGGGACTAGCGAGCAGTACTTC. Translated: CASSHNSGTSEQYF.

Regarding this clone: Germline and junction disagree at one end, which may indicate a read error. The chain has TRBV27 and TRBJ2-7, with D unclear. The CDR3 loop spans 13 amino acids. Germline lookup yields CDR1 MNHEY and CDR2 SMNVEV (reference sequence). CDR3 loop: CASSFRYSYGQYF. CDR3 sequence (DNA): TGTGCCAGCAGTTTTCGGTACTCCTACGGGCAGTACTTC.

The J gene is TRBJ1-2, the V gene TRBV4-3; a weak D match, TRBD1 (5 bases). Trimming cost V 1 base and J 4 bases, with 13 bases left between them. The CDR3 runs 15 residues. CDR1 and CDR2 from the germline V gene are LGHNA and YSLEER. The CDR3 DNA follows: TGCGCCAGCAGCCAAGGGGCGGGGCATCCCTATGGCTACACCTTC. Protein product: CASSQGAGHPYGYTF.

This clone was picked up one time. The chain employs TRBV5-1 and TRBJ1-4, with D possibly TRBD1 on 6 matching bases. CDR1 and CDR2 (germline): SGHRS, YFSETQ. This CDR3 contains 15 residues. With 6 bases removed from V and 0 bases from J, the gap between germline ends came to 12 bases. This CDR3 reads CASTRGFATNEKLFF. CDR3 DNA sequence: TGCGCCAGCACCAGGGGTTTTGCAACTAATGAAAAACTGTTTTTT.

Turning to this clone: At one end the junction does not follow the germline gene, possibly because of a read error. This sample also contains other DNA sequences that code for the same CDR3. The rearrangement links TRBV4-2 to TRBJ2-7; TRBD2 aligns across 11 bases. The germline V gene has CDR1 LGHNA and CDR2 YNFKEQ. CDR3 length: 15 residues. The chain's CDR3 is CASSQETSGMVEQYF. CDR3 bases: TGTGCTAGCAGCCAAGAGACTAGCGGGATGGTCGAGCAGTACTTC.

The CDR3 spells CASSTPSGGTGELFF. CDR3 bases: TGTGCCAGCAGCACCCCTAGCGGAGGGACCGGGGAGCTGTTTTTT. The V call is TRBV5-4, the J call TRBJ2-2; 7 bases fit TRBD2. This CDR3 region has 15 residues. Germline lookup yields CDR1 SGHNT and CDR2 YYREEE (reference sequence). The V and J ends lost 4 bases and 5 bases, in that order; junction bases with no gene match: 8.

The chain joins TRBV7-9 to TRBJ2-1; D is unresolved. This CDR3 is built from 13 residues. Per the germline V gene, CDR1 is SEHNR and CDR2 is FQNEAQ (reference sequence). V lost 4 bases and J lost 6, with 10 bases in between. The chain's CDR3 is CASSSDLSNEQFF. CDR3 in DNA: TGTGCCAGCAGCTCCGACTTGAGCAATGAGCAGTTCTTC. Supplemented by reference TRBV7-9 and TRBJ2-1, the full variable domain reads DTGVSQNPRHKITKRGQNVTFRCDPISEHNRLYWYRQTLGQGPEFLTYFQNEAQLEKSRLLSDRFSAERPKGSFSTLEIQRTEQGDSAMYLCASSSDLSNEQFFGPGTRLTVL.

This clone has just a few counts. This chain joins TRBV4-2 and TRBJ2-7; 8 bases match TRBD2. CDR1 and CDR2 (germline): LGHNA, YNFKEQ. The CDR3 is 16 residues long. J lost 2 bases, V lost 0 bases, and 6 bases had no gene match. The CDR3 DNA follows: TGTGCCAGCAGCCAAGAAGGTACTAGCGGAGCCTACGAGCAGTACTTC. It yields the protein CASSQEGTSGAYEQYF.

This clone was observed once. The rearrangement uses TRBV9 and TRBJ1-2; D is possibly TRBD1 (6 bases). In germline, CDR1 is SGDLS, CDR2 YYNGEE. The V gene lost 0 bases and the J gene lost 3 bases, with 6 bases spanning the gap. The length of the CDR3 is 13 residues. The CDR3 reads CASSVDRDYGYTF. In DNA form, the CDR3 reads TGTGCCAGCAGCGTAGACAGGGACTATGGCTACACCTTC.